These 30 T cell receptor beta chains were all obtained from the same sample, sequenced in a study of identical twins (dated by TCRdb to 2016 to 2018). The library was obtained by 5' RACE. Sequencing relied on an Illumina HiSeq 2000. The public reads were run again by TCRdb, first through fastp at Q25 and then through MiXCR, and only productive beta chains were kept. Every entry covers one CDR3 protein and lists the most common genes and DNA from its rows. Counted in this sample were over 250,000 distinct CDR3 sequences; 9.5% of them appeared once. The ten biggest clones cover 7% to 8.5% of the sample. The same sample was also studied in work on yellow fever vaccine responses in identical twins.

Sequencing input: CD8+ T cells sorted from blood. Every receptor here comes from a woman aged 18-29 years in good health.

The sample holds many counts of this clonotype. The chain uses TRBV24-1 and TRBJ2-7, with D maybe TRBD2 (6 bases). V lost 1 base to trimming and J lost 3 bases, with 24 bases between them. There are 19 residues in the CDR3. Germline CDR1 KGHDR, CDR2 SFDVKD. The CDR3 bases are TGTGCCACCAGTGATTTCTTAGGAGGGGACCTCATTACGCACTACGAGCAGTACTTC. Amino acid sequence: CATSDFLGGDLITHYEQYF.

This clonotype was seen repeatedly, ten times or more. The V call is TRBV11-2, the J call TRBJ2-1, with 8 bases fitting TRBD2. V lost 1 base to trimming and J lost 2 bases; unmatched junction nucleotides: 13. Germline CDR1 is SGHAT and CDR2 is FQNNGV. The CDR3 contains 19 residues. The CDR3 bases are TGTGCCAGCAGCTTAGGGAAGAATAAGGCGGGAGGAACCTACAATGAGCAGTTCTTC. Residues: CASSLGKNKAGGTYNEQFF.

In its sample, this clonotype was seen many times. The genes are TRBV4-1 and TRBJ2-7; weak D call: TRBD1 (5 bases). V lost 1 base and J lost 4, with 11 bases in between. The CDR3 totals 14 residues. The germline V gene encodes CDR1 MGHRA and CDR2 YSYEKL. The CDR3 region is CASSQGPRAYEQYF. The CDR3, as DNA: TGCGCCAGCAGCCAAGGACCCAGGGCATACGAGCAGTACTTC.

This clonotype was recorded a few times. V is TRBV30 and J is TRBJ1-2; 7 bases match TRBD1. This CDR3 contains 16 residues. Per the germline V gene, CDR1 is GTSNPN and CDR2 is SVGIG (reference sequence). Trimming removed 3 bases from V and 4 bases from J; junction bases left unmatched: 14. DNA for the CDR3: TGTGCCTGGAGGTCCCCAGGGGGGTATGGAATCTATGGCTACACCTTC. Translated, it gives CAWRSPGGYGIYGYTF.

This clonotype was recorded a few times. The CDR3 loop reads CASSQDGGLVLEQFF. The CDR3 DNA is TGCGCCAGCAGCCAAGATGGGGGACTAGTGCTTGAGCAGTTCTTC. This chain uses TRBV4-3 with TRBJ2-1, with TRBD2 matching over 8 bases. There are 15 residues in the CDR3. V was clipped by 0 bases and J by 9 bases; unmatched bases: 7. Per germline, CDR1 LGHNA and CDR2 YSLEER.

The chain employs TRBV20-1 and TRBJ1-4; 7 bases align to TRBD1. The V segment lost 7 bases and the J segment 7 bases; nucleotides outside the gene matches: 9. The CDR3 spans 13 residues. In germline, CDR1 is DFQATT, CDR2 SNEGSKA (reference sequence). As DNA, the CDR3 is TGCAGTGTGGAAACAGGGGAGGGTGAAAAACTGTTTTTT. It specifies CSVETGEGEKLFF.

This clonotype was seen many times. The chain carries TRBV29-1 and TRBJ2-1, with 7 bases that match TRBD1. The CDR3 loop spans 12 amino acids. From germline, CDR1 is SQVTM and CDR2 ANQGSEA. Unmatched junction bases numbered 0, after V lost 3 bases and J lost 4 bases. The chain's CDR3 is CSVEGQYNEQFF. For the CDR3, the DNA is TGCAGCGTTGAGGGACAGTACAATGAGCAGTTCTTC.

This clonotype occurred many times. The chain is built from TRBV20-1 and TRBJ2-1; D gene uncertain. This CDR3 is 12 amino acids long. Trimming left V 1 base short and J 3 bases short, with 4 bases between. Germline V gene lookup returns CDR1 DFQATT and CDR2 SNEGSKA (reference sequence). This chain's CDR3 is CSARGGYNEQFF. The CDR3 bases are TGCAGTGCTAGAGGTGGCTACAATGAGCAGTTCTTC.

Here the CDR3 reads CASSDGPGRAEQFF. CDR3 coding DNA: TGTGCCAGCAGCGATGGACCCGGGAGAGCTGAGCAGTTCTTC. The J gene is TRBJ2-1, the V gene TRBV6-4; D might be TRBD2 (6 bases). In germline, CDR1 is MRHNA, CDR2 SNTAGT. V lost 6 bases to trimming and J lost 9 bases, with 18 bases between them. The CDR3 is made up of 14 amino acids.

This clonotype showed up many times. V and J are TRBV29-1 and TRBJ2-1, with D maybe TRBD1 (5 bases). V shed 6 bases and J shed 3 bases, with 18 bases lying between them. The CDR3 is 15 amino acids. The germline V gene encodes CDR1 SQVTM and CDR2 ANQGSEA. In DNA, the CDR3 is TGCAGCGTAGGCAGGGTGCCCTCGGACTACAATGAGCAGTTCTTC. It encodes CSVGRVPSDYNEQFF.

This clonotype was found many times. The rearrangement joins TRBV12-3 or TRBV12-4 to TRBJ2-2; D is possibly TRBD2 (5 bases). The CDR3 spans 12 residues. Trimming took 5 bases from V and 6 from J, leaving 7 bases between them. The CDR3 nucleotides are TGTGCCAGCAGTCGGGGAGCCGGGGAGCTGTTTTTT. Encoded protein: CASSRGAGELFF.

This clonotype was seen at least ten times. V and J are TRBV29-1 and TRBJ2-2; no firm D call. The CDR3 sequence is 13 residues long. Per the germline V gene, CDR1 is SQVTM and CDR2 is ANQGSEA. The V end lost 1 base, the J end lost 1 base, and 4 bases lay between the germline ends. Written as DNA, the CDR3 is TGCAGCGTTGAAGTGGGGAACACCGGGGAGCTGTTTTTT. Translation: CSVEVGNTGELFF.

This clonotype was recorded at least ten times. The rearrangement joins TRBV9 to TRBJ2-7, with D perhaps being TRBD1 or TRBD2 (6 bases each). Per the germline V gene, CDR1 is SGDLS and CDR2 is YYNGEE. The CDR3 consists of 19 residues. V lost 1 base, J lost 3 bases, and 26 bases lay in between. CDR3 loop: CASSVNPKSGPGEGYEQYF. Here the CDR3 DNA reads TGTGCCAGCAGCGTAAACCCGAAAAGCGGGCCAGGGGAAGGCTACGAGCAGTACTTC.

There are a few counts of this clonotype. In DNA, the CDR3 is TGTGCCAGCAGCTTGCATTCCGGACTAGCGGGGTCTTTGTACCAAGAGACCCAGTACTTC. It is translated as CASSLHSGLAGSLYQETQYF. The chain combines TRBV5-4 with TRBJ2-5; 12 bases are shared with TRBD2. Germline loops: CDR1 SGHNT, CDR2 YYREEE (reference sequence). The ends lost 1 base at V and 0 bases at J; junction bases unmatched: 13. The CDR3 sequence is 20 residues long. The full variable domain, its missing parts supplied by reference TRBV5-4 and TRBJ2-5, is ETGVTQSPTHLIKTRGQQVTLRCSSQSGHNTVSWYQQALGQGPQFIFQYYREEENGRGNFPPRFSGLQFPNYSSELNVNALELDDSALYLCASSLHSGLAGSLYQETQYFGPGTRLLVL.

This clonotype was seen repeatedly, ten times or more. The chain recombines TRBV27 with TRBJ2-3, with 8 bases matching TRBD2. CDR1 and CDR2 (germline): MNHEY, SMNVEV (reference sequence). The ends lost 7 bases at V and 4 bases at J; junction bases unmatched: 7. The CDR3 sequence is 14 residues long. The CDR3 loop reads CASIGGGTPDTQYF. The CDR3 DNA follows: TGTGCCAGCATAGGCGGGGGGACGCCAGATACGCAGTATTTT.

This clonotype was seen only a few times. The rearrangement uses TRBV30 and TRBJ2-3, with D hard to call. Between the trimmed V and J ends, which lost 0 bases and 3 bases, there was a span of 4 bases. CDR1 GTSNPN and CDR2 SVGIG come from the germline V gene (reference sequence). CDR3 length: 12 amino acids. For the CDR3, the DNA is TGTGCCTGGAGTGTACAGACAGATACGCAGTATTTT. It codes for CAWSVQTDTQYF.

The sample holds a few counts of this clonotype. The chain carries TRBV7-9 and TRBJ2-3; a possible D gene is TRBD1 (6 bases). The CDR3 is 17 amino acids. Germline values: CDR1 SEHNR, CDR2 FQNEAQ (reference sequence). The ends were cut back, 3 bases at V and 2 bases at J, with 18 bases in the middle. CDR3 region: CASSLGTGKIATDTQYF. The DNA of the CDR3 is TGTGCCAGCAGCTTGGGCACAGGGAAAATAGCCACAGATACGCAGTATTTT.

This clonotype appeared many times. The V and J genes are TRBV6-2 or TRBV6-3 and TRBJ2-1; perhaps TRBD2 as D (6 bases). Trimming stripped 3 bases from V and 7 bases from J, with 13 bases between. Germline V gene data show CDR1 as MNHEY and CDR2 as SVGEGT. CDR3 length: 14 amino acids. CDR3: CASSYSGGQNEQFF. The CDR3 DNA is TGTGCCAGCAGTTATAGCGGAGGGCAGAATGAGCAGTTCTTC.

This clonotype came up a few times. CDR3 sequence: CASSQPAGGGPPDTQYF. CDR3 DNA: TGCGCCAGCAGCCAACCTGCAGGGGGAGGGCCCCCAGATACGCAGTATTTT. The chain couples TRBV4-3 to TRBJ2-3, with D perhaps TRBD1 or TRBD2 (7 bases each). Deletions cut 2 bases from V and 4 bases from J, with 19 bases between. The CDR3 sequence is 17 residues long. Germline-derived CDR1 and CDR2 are LGHNA and YSLEER.

This clonotype was seen a handful of times. J is TRBJ2-3 and V is TRBV10-3, with D maybe TRBD2 (6 bases). V dropped 6 bases and J dropped 2 bases, with 15 bases sitting between them. Germline values: CDR1 ENHRY, CDR2 SYGVKD. This CDR3 has 15 amino acids. The CDR3 DNA reads as TGTGCCATCAGGGGACTCCCAGACGACACAGATACGCAGTATTTT. Translated, it gives CAIRGLPDDTDTQYF.

This clonotype was seen at least ten times. The chain links TRBV27 to TRBJ2-1; 8 nucleotides match TRBD2. CDR3 size: 14 residues. Trimming removed 6 bases from V and 2 bases from J; junction bases left unmatched: 3. Germline V gene lookup returns CDR1 MNHEY and CDR2 SMNVEV (reference sequence). CDR3 region: CASRSGGPYNEQFF. CDR3 coding DNA: TGTGCCAGCAGAAGCGGGGGCCCCTACAATGAGCAGTTCTTC.

Only a few counts were recorded for this clonotype. The chain combines TRBV7-9 with TRBJ2-1, with D possibly matching TRBD2 (6 bases). This CDR3 region has 13 residues. V lost 5 bases and J lost 6, with 11 bases in between. The V gene's germline CDR1 is SEHNR and CDR2 FQNEAQ (reference sequence). The CDR3 loop is CASSRDLVNEQFF. As DNA, the CDR3 is TGTGCCAGCAGCCGGGACTTGGTCAATGAGCAGTTCTTC. The full variable domain, its missing parts supplied by reference TRBV7-9 and TRBJ2-1, is DTGVSQNPRHKITKRGQNVTFRCDPISEHNRLYWYRQTLGQGPEFLTYFQNEAQLEKSRLLSDRFSAERPKGSFSTLEIQRTEQGDSAMYLCASSRDLVNEQFFGPGTRLTVL.

In regard to this clonotype: The junction shows a germline mismatch at one end, possibly a read error. The J gene is TRBJ2-7, the V gene TRBV13; TRBD1 agrees at 7 bases. The germline V gene encodes CDR1 PRHDT and CDR2 FYEKMQ (reference sequence). CDR3 length equals 19 residues. CDR3: CACSFGTDSSYLLSYEQYF. Written as DNA, the CDR3 is TGTGCCTGCAGCTTCGGGACAGACTCATCCTATTTGCTTAGCTACGAGCAGTACTTC.

V and J are TRBV2 and TRBJ2-3; 11 bases fit TRBD2. The trim removed 3 bases at V and 1 base at J, leaving 3 bases unmatched. The CDR3 extends over 16 amino acids. Germline V gene data show CDR1 as SNHLY and CDR2 as FYNNEI. The CDR3 protein is CASSEPGLAGTDTQYF. CDR3 coding DNA: TGTGCCAGCAGTGAGCCGGGACTAGCGGGCACAGATACGCAGTATTTT.

The chain couples TRBV4-1 to TRBJ1-5, with D unresolved. The CDR3 spans 14 residues. The V gene's germline CDR1 is MGHRA and CDR2 YSYEKL. V shed 1 base and J shed 4 bases, with 8 bases lying between them. CDR3 nucleotides: TGCGCCAGCAGCCAAGCGGTGTCTAATCAGCCCCAGCATTTT. Residues: CASSQAVSNQPQHF.

The table lists this clonotype with many counts. Mismatch with germline at one junction end may stem from a read error. This chain uses TRBV5-8 with TRBJ2-1, with D tentatively TRBD1 (6 bases). This CDR3 comprises 13 residues. Germline CDR1 SGHTS, CDR2 YDEGEE. CDR3 DNA sequence: TGTGCCAGCAGCTTGAACTGGGACAACGAGCAGTTCTTC. Its translation is CASSLNWDNEQFF.

This chain connects TRBV9 to TRBJ2-7, with D unclear. The CDR3 is 14 residues long. The ends were cut back, 0 bases at V and 0 bases at J, with 7 bases in the middle. The germline V gene has CDR1 SGDLS and CDR2 YYNGEE. CDR3 protein: CASSVVDFSYEQYF. Written as DNA, the CDR3 is TGTGCCAGCAGCGTAGTAGACTTCTCCTACGAGCAGTACTTC.

This clonotype was picked up many times. The chain couples TRBV20-1 to TRBJ2-7, with D perhaps TRBD1 (5 bases). Germline V gene sequence: CDR1 DFQATT, CDR2 SNEGSKA (reference sequence). This CDR3 contains 14 residues. Trimming left V 2 bases short and J 0 bases short, with 11 bases between. The CDR3 loop is CSARRGSDSYEQYF. In DNA form, the CDR3 reads TGCAGTGCTAGAAGGGGTTCCGACTCCTACGAGCAGTACTTC.

The V and J genes are TRBV4-3 and TRBJ2-7; D remains ambiguous. This CDR3 is 14 amino acids long. The germline V gene has CDR1 LGHNA and CDR2 YSLEER. Trimming removed 0 bases from V and 4 bases from J, with 10 bases in between. The CDR3 loop is CASSQDRLVYEQYF. CDR3 sequence (DNA): TGCGCCAGCAGCCAAGATAGGCTAGTTTACGAGCAGTACTTC.

The genes are TRBV3-1 and TRBJ2-2; 8 bases are shared with TRBD1. The CDR3 totals 16 residues. The J segment lost 4 bases and the V segment lost 2 bases, leaving 6 bases of the junction unmatched. CDR1 LGHDT and CDR2 YNNKEL come from the germline V gene (reference sequence). CDR3 nucleotide sequence: TGTGCCAGCAGCCAACTAAACAGGGGGTTCACCGGGGAGCTGTTTTTT. This encodes CASSQLNRGFTGELFF.